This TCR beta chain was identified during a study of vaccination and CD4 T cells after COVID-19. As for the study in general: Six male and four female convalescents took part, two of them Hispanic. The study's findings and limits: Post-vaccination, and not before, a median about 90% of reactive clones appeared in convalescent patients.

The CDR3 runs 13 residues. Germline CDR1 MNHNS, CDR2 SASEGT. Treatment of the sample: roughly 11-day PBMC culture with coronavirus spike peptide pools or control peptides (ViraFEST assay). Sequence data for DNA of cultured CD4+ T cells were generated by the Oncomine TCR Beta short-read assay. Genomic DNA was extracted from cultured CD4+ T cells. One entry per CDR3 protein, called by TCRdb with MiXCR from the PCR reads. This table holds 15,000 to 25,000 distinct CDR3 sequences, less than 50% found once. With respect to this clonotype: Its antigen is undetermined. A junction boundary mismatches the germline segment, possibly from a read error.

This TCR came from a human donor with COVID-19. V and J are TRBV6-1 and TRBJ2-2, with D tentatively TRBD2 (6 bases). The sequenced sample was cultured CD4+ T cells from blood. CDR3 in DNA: TGTGCCATATCCAAGGCCTACACCGGGGGGCTGTTTTTT. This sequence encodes CAISKAYTGGLFF.